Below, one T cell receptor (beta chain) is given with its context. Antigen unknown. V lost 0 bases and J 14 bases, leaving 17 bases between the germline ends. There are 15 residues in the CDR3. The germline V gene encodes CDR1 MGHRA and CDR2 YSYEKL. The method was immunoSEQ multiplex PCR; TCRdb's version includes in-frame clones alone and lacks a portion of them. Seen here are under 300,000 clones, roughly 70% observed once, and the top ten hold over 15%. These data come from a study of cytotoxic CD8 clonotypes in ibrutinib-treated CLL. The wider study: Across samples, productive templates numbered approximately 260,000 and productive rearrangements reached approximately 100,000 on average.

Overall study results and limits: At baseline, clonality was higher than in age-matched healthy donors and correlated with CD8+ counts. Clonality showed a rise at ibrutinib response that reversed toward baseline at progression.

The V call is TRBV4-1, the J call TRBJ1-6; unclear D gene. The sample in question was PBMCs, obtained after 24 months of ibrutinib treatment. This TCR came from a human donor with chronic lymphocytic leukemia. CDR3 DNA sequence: TGCGCCAGCAGCCAAGATACGACTCCCGGCCCGGCCCTCCACTTT. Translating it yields CASSQDTTPGPALHF.